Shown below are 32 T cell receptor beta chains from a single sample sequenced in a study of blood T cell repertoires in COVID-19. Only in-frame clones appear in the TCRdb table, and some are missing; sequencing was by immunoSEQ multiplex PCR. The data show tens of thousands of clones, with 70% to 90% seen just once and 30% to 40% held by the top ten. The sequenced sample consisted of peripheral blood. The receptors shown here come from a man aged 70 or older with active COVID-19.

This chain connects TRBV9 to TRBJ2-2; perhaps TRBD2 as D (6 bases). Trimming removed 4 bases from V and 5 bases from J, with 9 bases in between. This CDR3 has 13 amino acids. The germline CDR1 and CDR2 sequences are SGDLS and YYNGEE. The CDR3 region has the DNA TGTGCCAGCAGCCCTGGACTAACCGGGGAGCTGTTTTTT. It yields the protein CASSPGLTGELFF.

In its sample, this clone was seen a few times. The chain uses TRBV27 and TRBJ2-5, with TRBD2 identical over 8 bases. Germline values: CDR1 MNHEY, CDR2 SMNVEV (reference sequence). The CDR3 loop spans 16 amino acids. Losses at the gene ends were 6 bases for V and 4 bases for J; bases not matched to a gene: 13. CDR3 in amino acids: CASSLTGTSSVETQYF. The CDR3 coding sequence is TGTGCCAGCAGCCTCACCGGGACTAGTTCCGTAGAGACCCAGTACTTC.

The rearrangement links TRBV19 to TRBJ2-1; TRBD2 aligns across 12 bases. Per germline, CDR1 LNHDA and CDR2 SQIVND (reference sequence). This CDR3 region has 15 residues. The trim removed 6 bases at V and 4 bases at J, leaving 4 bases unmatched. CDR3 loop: CASRQGLAGYNEQFF. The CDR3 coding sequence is TGTGCCAGTAGACAAGGACTAGCGGGGTACAATGAGCAGTTCTTC.

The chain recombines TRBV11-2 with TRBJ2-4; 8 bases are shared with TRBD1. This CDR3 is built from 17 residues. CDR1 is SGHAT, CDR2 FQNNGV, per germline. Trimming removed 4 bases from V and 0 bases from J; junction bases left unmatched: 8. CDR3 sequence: CASSSPGGVLAKNIQYF. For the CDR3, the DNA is TGTGCCAGCAGCTCCCCAGGGGGCGTTCTAGCCAAAAACATTCAGTACTTC.

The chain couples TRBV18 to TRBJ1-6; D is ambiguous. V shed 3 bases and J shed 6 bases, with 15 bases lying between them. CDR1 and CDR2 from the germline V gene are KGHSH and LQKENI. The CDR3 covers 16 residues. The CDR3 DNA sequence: TGTGCCAGCTCACCTTCTCGGACGGGGTCTAATTCACCCCTCCACTTT. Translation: CASSPSRTGSNSPLHF.

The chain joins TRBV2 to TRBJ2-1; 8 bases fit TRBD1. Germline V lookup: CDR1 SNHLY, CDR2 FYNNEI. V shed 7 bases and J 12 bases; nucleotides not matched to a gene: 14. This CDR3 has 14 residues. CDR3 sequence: CASTRDRTLDGQFF. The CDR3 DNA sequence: TGTGCCAGCACCCGGGACAGGACGCTAGACGGGCAGTTCTTC.

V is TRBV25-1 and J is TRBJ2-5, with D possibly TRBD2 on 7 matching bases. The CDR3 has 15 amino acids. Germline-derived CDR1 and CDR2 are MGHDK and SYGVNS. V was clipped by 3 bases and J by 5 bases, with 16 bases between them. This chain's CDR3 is CASSDWGGLFETQYF. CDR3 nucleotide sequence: TGTGCCAGCAGTGATTGGGGGGGGCTATTTGAGACCCAGTACTTC. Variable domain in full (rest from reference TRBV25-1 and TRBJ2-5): EADIYQTPRYLVIGTGKKITLECSQTMGHDKMYWYQQDPGMELHLIHYSYGVNSTEKGDLSSESTVSRIRTEHFPLTLESARPSHTSQYLCASSDWGGLFETQYFGPGTRLLVL.

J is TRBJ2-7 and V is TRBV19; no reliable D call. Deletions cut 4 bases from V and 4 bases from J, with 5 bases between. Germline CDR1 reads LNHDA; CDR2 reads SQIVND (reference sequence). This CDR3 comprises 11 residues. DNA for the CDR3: TGTGCCAGTAGTAACTTATACGAGCAGTACTTC. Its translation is CASSNLYEQYF.

CDR3 protein: CASSPHRAYGYTF. The CDR3 DNA reads as TGTGCCAGCAGCCCCCACAGGGCCTATGGCTACACCTTC. V usage is TRBV6-2 or TRBV6-3 and J usage is TRBJ1-2; a possible D gene is TRBD1 (6 bases). The CDR3 is 13 residues long. The germline V and J ends were trimmed by 6 bases and 4 bases, with 12 bases remaining between them. Germline-derived CDR1 and CDR2 are MNHEY and SVGEGT.

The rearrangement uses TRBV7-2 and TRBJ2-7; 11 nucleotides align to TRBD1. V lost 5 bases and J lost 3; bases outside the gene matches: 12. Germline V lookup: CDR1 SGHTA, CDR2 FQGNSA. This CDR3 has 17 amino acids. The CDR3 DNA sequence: TGTGCCAGCAGCCTAACAATAACCGGGACAGGGGGCTACGAGCAGTACTTC. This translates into CASSLTITGTGGYEQYF.

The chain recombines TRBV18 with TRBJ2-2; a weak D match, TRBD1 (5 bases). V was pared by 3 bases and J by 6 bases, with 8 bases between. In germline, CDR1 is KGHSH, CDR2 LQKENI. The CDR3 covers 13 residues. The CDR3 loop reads CASSPSGPGELFF. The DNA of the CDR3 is TGTGCCAGCTCACCCTCAGGGCCCGGGGAGCTGTTTTTT.

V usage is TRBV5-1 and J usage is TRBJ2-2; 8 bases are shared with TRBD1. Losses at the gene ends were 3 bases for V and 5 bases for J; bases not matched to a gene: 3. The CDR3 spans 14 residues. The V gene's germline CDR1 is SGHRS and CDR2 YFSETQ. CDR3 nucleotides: TGCGCCAGCAGCTCCCGGACAGGGACCGGGGAGCTGTTTTTT. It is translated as CASSSRTGTGELFF.

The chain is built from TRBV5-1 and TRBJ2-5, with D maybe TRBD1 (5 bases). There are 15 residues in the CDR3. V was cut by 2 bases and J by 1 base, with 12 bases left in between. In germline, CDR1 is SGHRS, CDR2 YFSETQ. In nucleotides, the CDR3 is TGCGCCAGCAGCTTCGCACAGGAAATCCAAGAGACCCAGTACTTC. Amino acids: CASSFAQEIQETQYF.

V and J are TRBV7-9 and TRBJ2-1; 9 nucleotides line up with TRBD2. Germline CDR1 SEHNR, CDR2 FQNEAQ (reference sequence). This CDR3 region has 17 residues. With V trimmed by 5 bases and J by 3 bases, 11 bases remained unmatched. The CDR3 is CASSLRRLRGGYNEQFF. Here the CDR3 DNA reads TGTGCCAGCAGCCTAAGGAGGTTGCGGGGGGGCTACAATGAGCAGTTCTTC.

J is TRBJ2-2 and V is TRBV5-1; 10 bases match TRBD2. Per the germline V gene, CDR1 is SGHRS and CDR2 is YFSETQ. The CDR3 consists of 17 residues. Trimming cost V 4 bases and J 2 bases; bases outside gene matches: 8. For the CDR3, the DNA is TGCGCCAGCAGCCCTCCAGGACTAGCGGCAAACACCGGGGAGCTGTTTTTT. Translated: CASSPPGLAANTGELFF.

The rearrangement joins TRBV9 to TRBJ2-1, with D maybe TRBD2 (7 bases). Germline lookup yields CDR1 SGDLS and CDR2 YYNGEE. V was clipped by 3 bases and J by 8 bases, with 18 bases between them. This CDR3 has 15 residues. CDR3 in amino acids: CASSAGGGRSYEQFF. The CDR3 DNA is TGTGCCAGCAGCGCCGGGGGCGGGAGAAGCTATGAGCAGTTCTTC.

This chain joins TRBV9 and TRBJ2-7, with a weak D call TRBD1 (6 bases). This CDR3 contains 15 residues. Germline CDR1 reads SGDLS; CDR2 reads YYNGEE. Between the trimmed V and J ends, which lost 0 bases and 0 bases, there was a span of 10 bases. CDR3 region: CASSVAQGPSYEQYF. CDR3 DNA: TGTGCCAGCAGCGTAGCCCAGGGGCCCTCCTACGAGCAGTACTTC.

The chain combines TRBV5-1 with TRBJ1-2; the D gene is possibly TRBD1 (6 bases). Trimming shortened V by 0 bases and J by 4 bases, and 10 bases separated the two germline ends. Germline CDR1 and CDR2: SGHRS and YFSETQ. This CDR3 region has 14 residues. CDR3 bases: TGCGCCAGCAGCTTGGCCGGCAGGGGCTATGGCTACACCTTC. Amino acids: CASSLAGRGYGYTF.

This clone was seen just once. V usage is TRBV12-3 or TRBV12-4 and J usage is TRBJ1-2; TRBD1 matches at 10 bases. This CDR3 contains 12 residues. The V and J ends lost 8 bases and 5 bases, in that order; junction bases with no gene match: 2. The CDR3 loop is CASGTGVYGYTF. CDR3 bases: TGTGCCAGCGGGACAGGGGTTTATGGCTACACCTTC.

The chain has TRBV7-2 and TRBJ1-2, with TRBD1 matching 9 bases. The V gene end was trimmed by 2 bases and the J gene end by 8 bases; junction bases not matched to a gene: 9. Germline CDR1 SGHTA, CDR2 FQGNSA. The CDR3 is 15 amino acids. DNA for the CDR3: TGTGCCAGCAGCTTAACTCCCGGGACAGGGCGCGGCTACACCTTC. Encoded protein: CASSLTPGTGRGYTF.

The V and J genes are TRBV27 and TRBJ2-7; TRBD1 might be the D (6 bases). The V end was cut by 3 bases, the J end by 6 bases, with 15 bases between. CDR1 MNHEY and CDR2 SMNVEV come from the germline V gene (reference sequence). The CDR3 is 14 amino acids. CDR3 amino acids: CASSFRARGGEQYF. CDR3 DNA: TGTGCCAGCAGTTTTCGAGCCAGGGGCGGCGAGCAGTACTTC.

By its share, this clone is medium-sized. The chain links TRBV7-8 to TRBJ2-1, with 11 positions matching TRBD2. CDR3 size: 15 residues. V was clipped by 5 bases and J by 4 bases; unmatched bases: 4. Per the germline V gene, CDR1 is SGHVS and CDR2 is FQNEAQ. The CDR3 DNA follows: TGTGCCAGCAGCCTACTAGCGGGAGTTTACAATGAGCAGTTCTTC. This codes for CASSLLAGVYNEQFF.

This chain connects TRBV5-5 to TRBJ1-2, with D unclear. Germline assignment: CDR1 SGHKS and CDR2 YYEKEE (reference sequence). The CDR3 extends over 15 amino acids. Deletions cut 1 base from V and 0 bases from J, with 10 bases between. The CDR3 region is CASSLFQNTNYGYTF. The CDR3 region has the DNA TGTGCCAGCAGCTTGTTTCAGAACACTAACTATGGCTACACCTTC. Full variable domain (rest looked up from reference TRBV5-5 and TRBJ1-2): DAGVTQSPTHLIKTRGQQVTLRCSPISGHKSVSWYQQVLGQGPQFIFQYYEKEERGRGNFPDRFSARQFPNYSSELNVNALLLGDSALYLCASSLFQNTNYGYTFGSGTRLTVV.

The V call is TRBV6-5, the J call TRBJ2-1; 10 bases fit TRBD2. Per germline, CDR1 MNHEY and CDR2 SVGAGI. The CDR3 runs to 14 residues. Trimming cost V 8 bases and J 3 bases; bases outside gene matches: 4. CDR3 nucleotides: TGTGCCAGCCATCCTAGCGGGAGCTACAATGAGCAGTTCTTC. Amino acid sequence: CASHPSGSYNEQFF.

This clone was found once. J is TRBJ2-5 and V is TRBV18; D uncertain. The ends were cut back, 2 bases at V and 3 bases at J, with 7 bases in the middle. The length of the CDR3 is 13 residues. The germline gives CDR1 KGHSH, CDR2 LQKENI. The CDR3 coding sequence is TGTGCCAGCTCACCAGGCACCAAAGAGACCCAGTACTTC. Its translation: CASSPGTKETQYF.

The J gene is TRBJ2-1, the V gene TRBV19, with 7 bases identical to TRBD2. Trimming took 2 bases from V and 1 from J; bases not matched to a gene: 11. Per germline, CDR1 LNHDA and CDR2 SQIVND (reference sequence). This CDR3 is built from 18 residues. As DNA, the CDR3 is TGTGCCAGTAGTATATGGGGGAGGGCCGCCGGTTCCTACAATGAGCAGTTCTTC. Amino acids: CASSIWGRAAGSYNEQFF.

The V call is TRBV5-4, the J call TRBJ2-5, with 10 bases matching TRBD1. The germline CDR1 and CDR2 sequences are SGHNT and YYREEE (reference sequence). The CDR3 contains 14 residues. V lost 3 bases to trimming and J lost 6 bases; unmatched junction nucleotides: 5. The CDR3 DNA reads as TGTGCCAGCAGCTACCGGGACAGGGGCAAGACCCAGTACTTC. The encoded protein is CASSYRDRGKTQYF.

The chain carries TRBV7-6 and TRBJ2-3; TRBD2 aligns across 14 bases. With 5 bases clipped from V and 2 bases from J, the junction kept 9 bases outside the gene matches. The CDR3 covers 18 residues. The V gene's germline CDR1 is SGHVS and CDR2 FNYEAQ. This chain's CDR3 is CASSRLPGLAGVTDTQYF. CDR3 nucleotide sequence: TGTGCCAGCAGCCGCCTCCCGGGACTAGCGGGGGTCACAGATACGCAGTATTTT.

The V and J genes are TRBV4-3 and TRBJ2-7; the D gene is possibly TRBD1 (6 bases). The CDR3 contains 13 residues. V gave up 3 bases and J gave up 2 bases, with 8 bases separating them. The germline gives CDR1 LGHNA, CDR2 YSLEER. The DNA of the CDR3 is TGCGCCAGCAGCCACAACAGGGCCTACGAGCAGTACTTC. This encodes CASSHNRAYEQYF.

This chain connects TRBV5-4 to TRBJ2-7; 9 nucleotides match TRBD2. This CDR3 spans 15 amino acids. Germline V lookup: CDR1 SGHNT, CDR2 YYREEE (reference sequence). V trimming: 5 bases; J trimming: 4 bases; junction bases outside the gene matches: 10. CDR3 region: CASSFAGTSTYEQYF. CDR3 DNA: TGTGCCAGCAGTTTTGCCGGGACTAGCACGTACGAGCAGTACTTC.

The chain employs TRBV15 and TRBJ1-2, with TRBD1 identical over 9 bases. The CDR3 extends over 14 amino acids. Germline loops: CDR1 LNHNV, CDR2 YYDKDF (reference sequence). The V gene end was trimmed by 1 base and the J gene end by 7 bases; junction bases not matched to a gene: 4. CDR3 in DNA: TGTGCCACCAGCAGAGGTACAGGGGGCAGTGGCTACACCTTC. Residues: CATSRGTGGSGYTF.

CDR3: CASRSGPYGYTF. Here the CDR3 DNA reads TGTGCCAGCAGAAGCGGTCCCTATGGCTACACCTTC. J is TRBJ1-2 and V is TRBV28, with D unresolved. This CDR3 is 12 amino acids long. V gave up 6 bases and J gave up 4 bases, with 9 bases separating them. Germline lookup yields CDR1 MDHEN and CDR2 SYDVKM.